The present T cell receptor beta chain was sequenced within a study of T-cell reconstitution after alpha-beta-depleted transplantation in children. Study-wide results and caveats: High day-60 TCRbeta diversity in some patients came from surviving recipient T cells and thymic progenitors.

Notes on this clonotype: The antigen is undetermined.

Molecular barcoding with unique molecular identifiers was used for the TCRbeta library. TCRdb re-analysed the PCR reads in MiXCR, keeping a single row per CDR3 protein. The data contain about a million distinct CDR3 sequences, about 26% of them singletons. This CDR3 is built from 14 residues. J gave up 7 bases and V 3 bases, and 9 bases lay outside the gene matches. Germline lookup yields CDR1 SQVTM and CDR2 ANQGSEA. The chain joins TRBV29-1 to TRBJ2-3; 8 nucleotides match TRBD1. The sequencing here drew on PBMCs, mostly from graft donor cells, taken 360 days after TCRalphabeta/CD19-depleted stem cell transplant. This receptor was identified in a boy in the first two years of life who had a stem cell transplant for SCID, so the T cells may come from the graft donor. The CDR3 reads CSVEGQGARNTQYF. DNA for the CDR3: TGCAGCGTTGAGGGTCAGGGGGCACGGAATACGCAGTATTTT.